One TCR beta chain is described in this entry. Its antigen is currently not known. Base-call qualities are not available, and no considerably larger clone is one nucleotide away. The entry originates in a study of blood T cell repertoires in COVID-19 (dated by TCRdb to 2020 to 2022). As for the study more broadly: The collaborator samples originated in the United States, Italy and Spain and spanned the acute and convalescent phases of COVID-19. The material from the prospective study consisted of cDNA or gDNA derived from T cells, B-cell-depleted T cells, or PBMCs. Deeply sampled blood TCRbeta repertoires from subjects exposed to, actively infected with, or recovered from COVID-19 were included in the dataset. The repertoires were released in a freely available public database meant as a resource for research on the immune response to SARS-CoV-2. Samples came from the ongoing ImmuneRACE study (first 160 participants) plus 1,254 subjects from 6 global collaborators. The sample metadata nearly always contained a de-identified subject ID, COVID-19 status, age in years and sex. Where available, HLA class I and class II types were obtained from metadata supplied by the sample provider rather than from assay-based typing. Results and caveats for the whole study, not just this receptor: Clinical and demographic metadata were provided uncurated, with the amount varying by source and participant.

In Seattle, one collaborating source enrolled patients while the infection was active and tracked those patients longitudinally over the course of disease. Collaborating institutions collected whole blood in K2EDTA tubes following their own protocols. For TCRbeta analysis, collaborators shipped samples as frozen whole blood, isolated PBMCs, or DNA extracted from either of those sample types. TCRbeta CDR3 regions were amplified from genomic DNA using the immunoSEQ Assay, a bias-controlled multiplex PCR. Per the source publication's procedure: Within the assay, amplification of reference gene primers was used to estimate how many nucleated cells each sample contained. To quantify the absolute abundance of each unique TCRbeta CDR3 rearrangement, sequence reads were collapsed and filtered. For each sample, productive Simpson clonality was calculated as the square root of Simpson's diversity index over productive rearrangements. TCRdb provides this immuneACCESS table in a form limited to in-frame rearrangements. Some clones are lacking; in checked studies, under half of them reflect an unresolved V gene, and why the rest are absent is not known. V, J and clone size are taken as reported in that table, and D and trimming were inferred from the DNA itself. The sample profile shows approximately 270,000 clones; approximately 86% of them were found once. Together, the top ten hold roughly 0.87% of the sample.

The source is a human donor with COVID-19, enrolled during active disease. The donor label of this sample is uncertain. Specimen: peripheral blood.

The CDR3 here reads CAISGGTGLDEQFF. The DNA is as follows: TGTGCCATCAGTGGTGGGACAGGGTTAGATGAGCAGTTCTTC. The chain employs TRBV10-3 and TRBJ2-1, and 9 junction bases match TRBD1. Reading from cysteine to phenylalanine, the CDR3 counts 14 amino acids. Just the 42-base CDR3 DNA is kept, in frame starting at base 1. V is cut back by 4 bases and J by 8 bases, with 6 bases in the junction unmatched. Sequences ENHRY (CDR1) and SYGVKD (CDR2) are obtained from the germline V gene.